This T cell receptor beta chain was sequenced in a study of T cells after yellow fever vaccination. Study conclusions and caveats: Repertoires sorted by FACS could include abundant clonotypes that are contaminants from the bulk population. Most primary-vaccination clones reappeared after the booster (about 97% CD4, approximately 88% CD8).

A word on this clonotype: The antigen is not known.

This CDR3 has 15 amino acids. Looked up from germline, CDR1 is LNHNV and CDR2 is YYDKDF (reference sequence). V shed 5 bases and J 7 bases; nucleotides not matched to a gene: 10. One entry per CDR3 protein results from TCRdb running MiXCR on the 5' RACE reads. The repertoire holds approximately 450,000 distinct CDR3 sequences, with approximately 19% as singletons. The starting material was PBMCs, obtained before the yellow fever booster vaccination. The clonotype originates from a man in his late teens or twenties who received the YFV17D yellow fever vaccine. J is TRBJ2-2 and V is TRBV15, with TRBD1 matching 7 bases. Here the CDR3 DNA reads TGTGCCACCAGCTTTTACAGGGGTGACGGCGGGGAGCTGTTTTTT. Translating gives CATSFYRGDGGELFF.